A single sample is the source of the 6 T cell receptor beta chains below, sequenced in a study of blood T cell repertoires in COVID-19. Clones were read by immunoSEQ multiplex PCR, and TCRdb kept only the in-frame ones, dropping some. The sample comprises about 240,000 clones, roughly 80% of which are singletons, and more than 8% rests with the top ten. The sequenced sample was peripheral blood. All receptors derive from a woman aged 80 or over with acute or convalescent COVID-19.

The rearrangement joins TRBV28 to TRBJ2-3; 9 bases match TRBD2. This CDR3 contains 19 residues. Germline CDR1 MDHEN, CDR2 SYDVKM. Trimming at V came to 2 bases and at J to 1 base, leaving 13 bases not matched to a gene. The CDR3, as DNA: TGTGCCAGCAGTTTAGTGCGGGCGGGGGGGACCGTGGGCACAGATACGCAGTATTTT. Translation gives CASSLVRAGGTVGTDTQYF.

The rearrangement uses TRBV19 and TRBJ2-7, with 7 bases identical to TRBD1. The CDR3 spans 14 residues. Unmatched junction bases numbered 0, after V lost 0 bases and J lost 1 base. Germline CDR1 is LNHDA and CDR2 is SQIVND (reference sequence). The CDR3 sequence: CASSIEDRSYEQYF. The CDR3, as DNA: TGTGCCAGTAGTATAGAGGACAGGTCCTACGAGCAGTACTTC.

This rearrangement joins TRBV6-5 to TRBJ1-6, with D possibly being TRBD1 (5 bases). Trimming cost V 6 bases and J 9 bases, with 9 bases left between them. This CDR3 is 12 amino acids long. Germline V gene data show CDR1 as MNHEY and CDR2 as SVGAGI. In DNA, the CDR3 is TGTGCCAGCAGCACGGGGGGTTCACCCCTCCACTTT. This codes for CASSTGGSPLHF.

This rearrangement joins TRBV7-8 to TRBJ2-4, with TRBD2 matching over 8 bases. The germline gives CDR1 SGHVS, CDR2 FQNEAQ. This CDR3 comprises 16 residues. The J segment lost 3 bases and the V segment lost 1 base, leaving 5 bases of the junction unmatched. The CDR3 coding sequence is TGTGCCAGCAGCTTAGGGGGCGGGGGGCTCAAAAACATTCAGTACTTC. This translates into CASSLGGGGLKNIQYF.

This chain links TRBV27 with TRBJ2-5; 8 positions agree with TRBD2. The germline V gene has CDR1 MNHEY and CDR2 SMNVEV (reference sequence). This CDR3 region has 19 residues. The CDR3 protein is CPPPPRGGVGRDGQETQYF. CDR3 sequence (DNA): TGTCCCCCCCCACCACGGGGGGGGGTGGGTAGAGACGGCCAAGAGACCCAGTACTTC.

J is TRBJ2-3 and V is TRBV6-5, with 11 bases lining up with TRBD2. Unmatched junction bases numbered 3, after V lost 5 bases and J lost 2 bases. The CDR3 is 15 residues long. CDR1 and CDR2 from the germline V gene are MNHEY and SVGAGI. The CDR3 DNA reads TGTGCCAGCAGTCCGACTAGCGGGGTCACAGATACGCAGTATTTT. As protein: CASSPTSGVTDTQYF.